These 24 T cell receptor beta chains came from one sample sequenced in a study of T cells after yellow fever vaccination. TCRdb re-derived calls from the 5' RACE reads in MiXCR, one entry per CDR3 protein. The profile covers about 85,000 distinct CDR3 sequences, with 10% to 15% appearing a single time and approximately 25% taken by the ten largest. Specimen: CD8+ T cells not binding an NS4B(214-222) dextramer, sorted from PBMCs, collected around 3 weeks after the first yellow fever vaccination. All receptors come from a young man who received the YFV17D yellow fever vaccine.

This clonotype was seen only a few times. This chain joins TRBV2 and TRBJ2-3; weak D call: TRBD2 (6 bases). From germline, CDR1 is SNHLY and CDR2 FYNNEI. V shed 9 bases and J shed 2 bases, with 12 bases lying between them. The CDR3 sequence is 13 residues long. CDR3 DNA: TGTGCCAGAAGGTGGGACTCCACAGATACGCAGTATTTT. It is translated as CARRWDSTDTQYF.

This clonotype was found a few times. The chain links TRBV4-3 to TRBJ2-6, with a weak D call TRBD2 (6 bases). This CDR3 region has 16 residues. The germline V and J ends were trimmed by 4 bases and 1 base, with 11 bases remaining between them. CDR1 LGHNA and CDR2 YSLEER come from the germline V gene. The CDR3 here is CASSLGTGSGANVLTF. The CDR3 coding sequence is TGCGCCAGCAGCCTTGGGACTGGGTCTGGGGCCAACGTCCTGACTTTC.

This clonotype came up a few times. This chain links TRBV9 with TRBJ2-5; 7 bases align to TRBD2. CDR3 size: 14 residues. Germline V CDR1 and CDR2: SGDLS, YYNGEE. The V segment lost 0 bases and the J segment 4 bases; nucleotides outside the gene matches: 3. This chain's CDR3 is CASSVEVAGETQYF. Written as DNA, the CDR3 is TGTGCCAGCAGCGTAGAAGTAGCGGGAGAGACCCAGTACTTC.

This chain uses TRBV7-9 with TRBJ2-1; possibly TRBD2 for D (5 bases). The V gene lost 1 base and the J gene lost 6 bases, with 7 bases spanning the gap. The length of the CDR3 is 13 residues. Per the germline V gene, CDR1 is SEHNR and CDR2 is FQNEAQ (reference sequence). CDR3 region: CASSLVASNEQFF. The CDR3 bases are TGTGCCAGCAGCTTAGTAGCGTCCAATGAGCAGTTCTTC.

This clonotype was seen a handful of times. V is TRBV12-3 or TRBV12-4 and J is TRBJ2-2; 8 nucleotides match TRBD1. J gave up 15 bases and V 6 bases, and 6 bases lay outside the gene matches. The CDR3 sequence is 11 residues long. CDR3 sequence: CASSRDRLLFF. The CDR3 DNA reads as TGTGCCAGCAGCCGGGACAGGCTATTGTTTTTT.

The CDR3, as DNA: TGTGCCAGCAGTTTTAGGTTAGGGCGGGACACCACAGATACGCAGTATTTT. It specifies CASSFRLGRDTTDTQYF. This chain joins TRBV12-3 or TRBV12-4 and TRBJ2-3; D tentatively reads TRBD1 or TRBD2 (6 bases each). CDR3 size: 17 residues. V was clipped by 3 bases and J by 2 bases, with 18 bases between them.

The chain carries TRBV6-1 and TRBJ2-7; TRBD1 matches 8 bases. The germline V gene has CDR1 MNHNS and CDR2 SASEGT. V trimming: 6 bases; J trimming: 2 bases; junction bases outside the gene matches: 9. The CDR3 totals 15 residues. DNA for the CDR3: TGTGCCAGCAGGGAAACCGGGGACAGGACCTACGAGCAGTACTTC. Protein sequence: CASRETGDRTYEQYF.

This chain connects TRBV2 to TRBJ2-7; D remains ambiguous. This CDR3 is built from 13 residues. The germline V gene has CDR1 SNHLY and CDR2 FYNNEI. Deletions cut 1 base from V and 2 bases from J, with 6 bases between. CDR3 amino acids: CASSEGFAYEQYF. The CDR3 DNA reads as TGTGCCAGCAGTGAAGGCTTCGCCTACGAGCAGTACTTC.

The gene calls are TRBV19 and TRBJ2-1; D is perhaps TRBD1 or TRBD2 (5 bases each). The CDR3 totals 13 residues. Per the germline V gene, CDR1 is LNHDA and CDR2 is SQIVND (reference sequence). V lost 5 bases to trimming and J lost 7 bases, with 12 bases between them. CDR3 sequence (DNA): TGTGCCAGTAGTTTCAGTTGGGGGAATGAGCAGTTCTTC. Translating it yields CASSFSWGNEQFF.

Only a few counts were recorded for this clonotype. V gene TRBV7-9 combines with J gene TRBJ2-5; D might be TRBD1 or TRBD2, each matching 6 bases. There are 14 residues in the CDR3. Trimming pared 3 bases from V and 4 bases from J, leaving 12 bases between. From germline, CDR1 is SEHNR and CDR2 FQNEAQ (reference sequence). The CDR3 DNA follows: TGTGCCAGCAGCTTCGGGGGCTGGTTAGAGACCCAGTACTTC. This sequence encodes CASSFGGWLETQYF. Combining the CDR3 with reference TRBV7-9 and TRBJ2-5 gives the whole variable domain DTGVSQNPRHKITKRGQNVTFRCDPISEHNRLYWYRQTLGQGPEFLTYFQNEAQLEKSRLLSDRFSAERPKGSFSTLEIQRTEQGDSAMYLCASSFGGWLETQYFGPGTRLLVL.

This clonotype was seen more than once but under ten times. The chain has TRBV11-2 and TRBJ2-5; TRBD1 is a possible D gene (5 bases). Germline-derived CDR1 and CDR2 are SGHAT and FQNNGV. The CDR3 is 18 amino acids. Between the trimmed V and J ends, which lost 6 bases and 5 bases, there was a span of 28 bases. Here the CDR3 DNA reads TGTGCCAGCAGTTCTAACCTCCAGGGCCCAAGGGTGGAGGAGACCCAGTACTTC. This sequence encodes CASSSNLQGPRVEETQYF.

This clonotype showed up just a few times. The V call is TRBV27, the J call TRBJ2-4; D is undetermined. The CDR3 totals 13 residues. Germline assignment: CDR1 MNHEY and CDR2 SMNVEV (reference sequence). Trimming cost V 6 bases and J 1 base, with 7 bases left between them. CDR3 amino acids: CASSSRAKNIQYF. CDR3 sequence (DNA): TGTGCCAGCAGCTCCAGGGCCAAAAACATTCAGTACTTC.

This clonotype was found a few times. The chain is built from TRBV30 and TRBJ1-1; D uncertain. The CDR3 is 14 amino acids. Germline V gene data show CDR1 as GTSNPN and CDR2 as SVGIG (reference sequence). Trimming removed 7 bases at V and 1 base at J, with 16 bases between. DNA of the CDR3: TGTGCCTCCGTTGACGTTTTGGCGAACACTGAAGCTTTCTTT. Translation: CASVDVLANTEAFF. Full variable domain (rest looked up from reference TRBV30 and TRBJ1-1): SQTIHQWPATLVQPVGSPLSLECTVEGTSNPNLYWYRQAAGRGLQLLFYSVGIGQISSEVPQNLSASRPQDRQFILSSKKLLLSDSGFYLCASVDVLANTEAFFGQGTRLTVV.

This clonotype was seen a few times. The V call is TRBV6-5, the J call TRBJ2-1; 12 bases map to TRBD1. Germline V gene sequence: CDR1 MNHEY, CDR2 SVGAGI. The CDR3 has 16 residues. Trimming removed 0 bases from V and 8 bases from J; junction bases left unmatched: 5. This chain's CDR3 is CASSYSLGTGGHEQFF. CDR3 DNA: TGTGCCAGCAGTTACTCACTCGGGACAGGGGGCCATGAGCAGTTCTTC.

Only a few counts were recorded for this clonotype. The chain uses TRBV6-5 and TRBJ1-2; no definite D call. The V gene lost 0 bases and the J gene lost 4 bases, with 12 bases spanning the gap. The CDR3 covers 15 residues. Germline V lookup: CDR1 MNHEY, CDR2 SVGAGI. The CDR3 here is CASSYSLAGFYGYTF. CDR3 in DNA: TGTGCCAGCAGTTACTCGTTAGCGGGTTTCTATGGCTACACCTTC.

The gene calls are TRBV5-1 and TRBJ2-7, with 7 bases aligning to TRBD1. This CDR3 region has 16 residues. The ends lost 0 bases at V and 3 bases at J; junction bases unmatched: 9. Germline V lookup: CDR1 SGHRS, CDR2 YFSETQ. The CDR3 is CASSLDRTGALYEQYF. The CDR3, as DNA: TGCGCCAGCAGCTTGGATAGGACAGGAGCTCTCTACGAGCAGTACTTC.

This clonotype has a handful of counts. The CDR3 is CASSPGADTQYF. The CDR3 coding sequence is TGTGCCAGCTCACCTGGGGCGGATACGCAGTATTTT. J is TRBJ2-3 and V is TRBV18; TRBD1 is a possible D gene (5 bases). Trimming took off 3 bases at V and 6 bases at J, with 7 bases between the two ends. Germline lookup yields CDR1 KGHSH and CDR2 LQKENI. This CDR3 comprises 12 residues.

This clonotype was seen a handful of times. This chain uses TRBV29-1 with TRBJ2-7; maybe TRBD1 (6 bases). Germline assignment: CDR1 SQVTM and CDR2 ANQGSEA. CDR3 length: 12 amino acids. The ends were cut back, 5 bases at V and 3 bases at J, with 11 bases in the middle. CDR3 sequence (DNA): TGCAGCGTTAGGACAGACGACTACGAGCAGTACTTC. Encoded protein: CSVRTDDYEQYF.

This clonotype has a handful of counts. V gene TRBV27 combines with J gene TRBJ2-3; tentatively, D is TRBD1 (5 bases). The CDR3 is 13 amino acids. V was cut by 8 bases and J by 4 bases, with 13 bases left in between. In germline, CDR1 is MNHEY, CDR2 SMNVEV (reference sequence). The CDR3 DNA reads as TGTGCCAGCCAGTTGGGGCCCGCAGATACGCAGTATTTT. Its protein is CASQLGPADTQYF.

This clonotype was counted a few times. This chain links TRBV13 with TRBJ2-1; D unresolved. Trimming removed 2 bases from V and 0 bases from J, with 8 bases in between. Germline lookup yields CDR1 PRHDT and CDR2 FYEKMQ (reference sequence). The CDR3 runs to 15 residues. The CDR3 loop reads CASSLWSSSYNEQFF. The CDR3 DNA reads as TGTGCCAGCAGCTTATGGTCTAGCTCCTACAATGAGCAGTTCTTC.

The genes are TRBV6-1 and TRBJ1-2; the D is unclear. Trimming removed 0 bases from V and 10 bases from J, with 9 bases in between. CDR1 is MNHNS and CDR2 is SASEGT in the germline V gene. This CDR3 contains 12 residues. The DNA for the CDR3 is TGTGCCAGCAGTGAAGCGGCCGGGGACTACACCTTC. Its translation is CASSEAAGDYTF.

This clonotype has ten or more counts. The chain combines TRBV24-1 with TRBJ2-2; 7 bases are a match to TRBD1. The CDR3 length is 15 residues. J gave up 3 bases and V 0 bases, and 0 bases lay outside the gene matches. Germline CDR1 and CDR2: KGHDR and SFDVKD. The CDR3 loop reads CATSDLDRDTGELFF. CDR3 DNA: TGTGCCACCAGTGATTTGGACAGGGACACCGGGGAGCTGTTTTTT.

In this sample, this clonotype turned up a few times. The chain carries TRBV7-2 and TRBJ1-6; no clear D. The CDR3 loop spans 15 amino acids. Germline CDR1 reads SGHTA; CDR2 reads FQGNSA. The V end was cut by 4 bases, the J end by 3 bases, with 10 bases between. The CDR3 here is CASSYHQSYNSPLHF. Written as DNA, the CDR3 is TGTGCCAGCAGCTACCATCAGAGCTATAATTCACCCCTCCACTTT.

The chain joins TRBV9 to TRBJ1-1; no reliable D call. Germline loops: CDR1 SGDLS, CDR2 YYNGEE. This CDR3 has 15 amino acids. The V end was cut by 0 bases, the J end by 0 bases, with 9 bases between. The CDR3 DNA follows: TGTGCCAGCAGCGTAGAAGGAGAACTGAACACTGAAGCTTTCTTT. Protein product: CASSVEGELNTEAFF. Looking up the rest from reference TRBV9 and TRBJ1-1 gives the full variable domain: DSGVTQTPKHLITATGQRVTLRCSPRSGDLSVYWYQQSLDQGLQFLIQYYNGEERAKGNILERFSAQQFPDLHSELNLSSLELGDSALYFCASSVEGELNTEAFFGQGTRLTVV.